This T cell receptor (beta chain) was identified during a study of radiation and T cells in renal cell carcinoma. Study results and caveats: Only small tumor regions of 0.8 to 1 g were sampled. Compared with controls, irradiated tumors had more, larger dominant CDR3 motifs. Compared with controls, irradiated tumors showed greater TCR clonality.

The assay was immunoSEQ multiplex PCR, and TCRdb's table has in-frame clones only and misses some. The sample shows 18,000 or so clones, about three fifths of them seen only once. Treatment in this sample: treatment-naive control, cytoreductive nephrectomy. The tumor was a clear cell renal cell carcinoma. This clone was counted ten times or more. As yet, its antigen is unknown. The germline CDR1 and CDR2 sequences are MDHEN and SYDVKM. This CDR3 has 15 amino acids. V was pared by 1 base and J by 7 bases, with 13 bases between. The rearrangement joins TRBV28 to TRBJ1-4; D is unresolved. This sequence originates from a middle-aged man with renal cell carcinoma. This specimen was tumor tissue, taken from a patient whose treatment was nephrectomy without radiotherapy. DNA for the CDR3: TGTGCCAGCAGTTTATTCGTACAAGTCTTTGAAAAACTGTTTTTT. It yields the protein CASSLFVQVFEKLFF.